A selection of T cell receptor beta chains follows, all from one sample in a study of technical replicates of blood from a handful of donors. Clones were sequenced by immunoSEQ multiplex PCR, and TCRdb holds only the in-frame ones, with some missing. The table records about 75,000 clones, 95% to 98% of them present only once. The sample comprised T cells isolated from PBMCs. Receptor source: a human donor in good health. Both conserved end residues are part of each CDR3. The order of the fields is D gene, V gene, CDR3 protein. The D gene is left open where the match is weak.

d_call: -
v_call: TRBV5-8
cdr3_aa: CASSLYAVNTGELFF

d_call: TRBD2
v_call: TRBV9
cdr3_aa: CASSANPSISTSRSYNEQFF

d_call: -
v_call: TRBV19
cdr3_aa: CASSNWTVGVGELFF

d_call: -
v_call: TRBV6-1
cdr3_aa: CASSDHYGYTF

d_call: TRBD1
v_call: TRBV4-1
cdr3_aa: CASSLGQGGLHTEAFF

d_call: -
v_call: TRBV2
cdr3_aa: CASSGGGLLTEAFF

d_call: TRBD1
v_call: TRBV7-9
cdr3_aa: CASSKDPGQGLDYGYTF

d_call: -
v_call: TRBV29-1
cdr3_aa: CSVTQGGNTEAFF

d_call: -
v_call: TRBV7-6
cdr3_aa: CASSEAPSYEQYF

d_call: TRBD2
v_call: TRBV4-1
cdr3_aa: CASSQARETSYEQYF

d_call: -
v_call: TRBV27
cdr3_aa: CASSFRITGIQETQYF

d_call: TRBD1
v_call: TRBV9
cdr3_aa: CASSVAPGGQPQHF

d_call: TRBD2
v_call: TRBV9
cdr3_aa: CASSVGAGGPVDTQYF

d_call: -
v_call: TRBV27
cdr3_aa: CATRVLLNTEAFF

d_call: TRBD1
v_call: TRBV5-1
cdr3_aa: CASSLQPTGGNQPQHF

d_call: TRBD2
v_call: TRBV7-9
cdr3_aa: CASSPGLAGVEEQFF

d_call: -
v_call: TRBV6-5
cdr3_aa: CASSYSPGLGNEQFF

d_call: TRBD1
v_call: TRBV10-2
cdr3_aa: CASSWTGPGELFF

d_call: TRBD2
v_call: TRBV28
cdr3_aa: CASSASGLWGGEQYF

d_call: TRBD2
v_call: TRBV4-1
cdr3_aa: CASSLQGTSAYNEQFF

d_call: -
v_call: TRBV29-1
cdr3_aa: CSVEASETDYGYTF

d_call: -
v_call: TRBV6-5
cdr3_aa: CASSYSNEGEGEQYF

d_call: -
v_call: TRBV7-2
cdr3_aa: CASSLARGKNTEAFF

d_call: TRBD1
v_call: TRBV2
cdr3_aa: CAEGATEAFF

d_call: TRBD1
v_call: TRBV11-2
cdr3_aa: CAVQGDATEAFF

d_call: -
v_call: TRBV27
cdr3_aa: CASSLGTTTYEQYF

d_call: TRBD2
v_call: TRBV5-5
cdr3_aa: CASSWGGTVGRFSYEQYF

d_call: -
v_call: TRBV5-8
cdr3_aa: CGTRTPWQPQHF

d_call: -
v_call: TRBV27
cdr3_aa: CASSLGVGGTEAFF

d_call: TRBD2
v_call: TRBV5-1
cdr3_aa: CASKAGTSAEQFF

d_call: -
v_call: TRBV9
cdr3_aa: CASSVGGGPGNTIYF

d_call: -
v_call: TRBV13
cdr3_aa: CASSPRRGGNEQFF

d_call: TRBD1
v_call: TRBV6-5
cdr3_aa: CASSYSGDRRNTIYF

d_call: -
v_call: TRBV30
cdr3_aa: CAWSVVGADYEQYF

d_call: -
v_call: TRBV19
cdr3_aa: CATSWVGADTQYF

d_call: -
v_call: TRBV27
cdr3_aa: CASSLDRRAEAFF

d_call: -
v_call: TRBV7-9
cdr3_aa: CATGSGANVLTF

d_call: -
v_call: TRBV19
cdr3_aa: CASSTLQGTNTEAFF

d_call: -
v_call: TRBV13
cdr3_aa: CASSFNYTHHF

d_call: TRBD2
v_call: TRBV19
cdr3_aa: CASSISEGGKSSYEQYF

d_call: -
v_call: TRBV19
cdr3_aa: CASSILRGDEAFF

d_call: -
v_call: TRBV29-1
cdr3_aa: CSAGTDYGYTF

d_call: -
v_call: TRBV7-8
cdr3_aa: CASSLSRHRETQYF

d_call: TRBD1
v_call: TRBV7-3
cdr3_aa: CASSPGSGTGSNEQFF

d_call: -
v_call: TRBV7-8
cdr3_aa: CASSLGENTEAFF